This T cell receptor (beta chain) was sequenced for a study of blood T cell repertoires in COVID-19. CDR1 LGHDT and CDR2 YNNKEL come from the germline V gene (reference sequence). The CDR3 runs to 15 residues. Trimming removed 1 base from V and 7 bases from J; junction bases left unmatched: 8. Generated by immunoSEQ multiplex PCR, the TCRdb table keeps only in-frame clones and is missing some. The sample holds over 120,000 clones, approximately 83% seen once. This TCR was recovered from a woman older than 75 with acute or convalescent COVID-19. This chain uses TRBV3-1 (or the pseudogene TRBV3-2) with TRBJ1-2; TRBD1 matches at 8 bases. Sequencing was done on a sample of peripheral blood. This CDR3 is CASSQGQGRAGGYTF. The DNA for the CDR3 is TGTGCCAGCAGCCAAGGACAGGGGCGAGCTGGTGGCTACACCTTC.